This T cell receptor (beta chain) was observed in a study of T cell changes during pregnancy in multiple sclerosis. Data came from immunoSEQ multiplex PCR; TCRdb stores just in-frame clones and leaves some out. The sample consists of 30,000 to 45,000 clones, about 90% of them appearing once. The V gene lost 7 bases and the J gene lost 4 bases, with 12 bases spanning the gap. The CDR3 contains 13 residues. Germline CDR1 reads MNHEY; CDR2 reads SVGAGI. Here the sequenced sample was CD8+ T cells from peripheral blood mononuclear cells, taken before pregnancy. The TCR sequence derives from a female donor with multiple sclerosis, enrolled in a pregnancy study. This rearrangement joins TRBV6-5 to TRBJ2-3; TRBD2 is a possible D gene (6 bases). CDR3 loop: CASIPRGADTQYF. CDR3 coding DNA: TGTGCCAGCATTCCCCGCGGGGCAGATACGCAGTATTTT.